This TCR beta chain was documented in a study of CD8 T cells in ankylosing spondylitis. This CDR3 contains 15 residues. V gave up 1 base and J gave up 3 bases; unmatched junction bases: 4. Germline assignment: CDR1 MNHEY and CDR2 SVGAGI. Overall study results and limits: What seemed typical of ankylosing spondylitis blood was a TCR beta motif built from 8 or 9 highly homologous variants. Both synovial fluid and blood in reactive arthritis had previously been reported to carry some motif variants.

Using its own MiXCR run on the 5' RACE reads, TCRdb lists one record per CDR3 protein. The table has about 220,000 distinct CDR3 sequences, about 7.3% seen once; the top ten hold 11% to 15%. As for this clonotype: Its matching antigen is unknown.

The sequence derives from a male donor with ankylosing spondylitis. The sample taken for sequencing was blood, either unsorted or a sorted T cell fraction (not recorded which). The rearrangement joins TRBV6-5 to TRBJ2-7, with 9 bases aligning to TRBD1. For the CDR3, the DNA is TGTGCCAGCAGTTACTATAGGACAGGGGACTACGAGCAGTACTTC. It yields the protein CASSYYRTGDYEQYF.